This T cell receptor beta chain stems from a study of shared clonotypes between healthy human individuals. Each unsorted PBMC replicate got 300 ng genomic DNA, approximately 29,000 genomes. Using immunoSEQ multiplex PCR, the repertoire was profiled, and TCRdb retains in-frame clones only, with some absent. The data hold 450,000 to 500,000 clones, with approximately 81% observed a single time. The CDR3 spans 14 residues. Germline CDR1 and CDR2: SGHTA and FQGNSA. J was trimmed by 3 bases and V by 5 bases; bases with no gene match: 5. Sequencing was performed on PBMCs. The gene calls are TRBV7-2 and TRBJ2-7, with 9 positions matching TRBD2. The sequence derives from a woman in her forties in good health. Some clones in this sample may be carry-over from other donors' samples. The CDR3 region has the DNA TGTGCCAGCAGCCCTTCGACTAGCGGCTACGAGCAGTACTTC. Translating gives CASSPSTSGYEQYF. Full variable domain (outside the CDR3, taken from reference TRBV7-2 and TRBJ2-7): GAGVSQSPSNKVTEKGKDVELRCDPISGHTALYWYRQSLGQGLEFLIYFQGNSAPDKSGLPSDRFSAERTGGSVSTLTIQRTQQEDSAVYLCASSPSTSGYEQYFGPGTRLTVT.